These 17 T cell receptor beta chains originate from one sample sequenced in a study of T-cell memory formation after mild COVID-19. TCRdb reanalysed the 5' RACE reads using MiXCR and keeps one entry per CDR3 protein. Of about 420,000 distinct CDR3 sequences listed, about a quarter are singletons. Sequences were obtained from PBMCs or a T cell subset sorted from them (not recorded which). These TCRs come from an adult woman who had mild COVID-19 (a few samples of this study predate the infection). Cell type and time point are not known.

This clonotype was seen a few times. The rearrangement links TRBV18 to TRBJ2-1, with D maybe TRBD1 (6 bases). CDR3 length: 17 residues. CDR1 is KGHSH and CDR2 is LQKENI in the germline V gene. The ends were cut back, 2 bases at V and 0 bases at J, with 14 bases in the middle. The CDR3 spells CASSPDSTGFSYNEQFF. In DNA form, the CDR3 reads TGTGCCAGCTCACCAGACTCCACAGGGTTCTCCTACAATGAGCAGTTCTTC.

This clonotype was picked up a small number of times. The chain carries TRBV20-1 and TRBJ1-1; D is perhaps TRBD1 (6 bases). This CDR3 has 13 amino acids. Germline V gene data show CDR1 as DFQATT and CDR2 as SNEGSKA (reference sequence). Trimming cost V 5 bases and J 1 base, with 11 bases left between them. The CDR3 DNA follows: TGCAGTGCTCTACAGGACAGGAACACTGAAGCTTTCTTT. This gives the protein CSALQDRNTEAFF.

This chain links TRBV4-1 with TRBJ2-7; D possibly matches TRBD1 or TRBD2 (6 bases each). Trimming pared 1 base from V and 5 bases from J, leaving 18 bases between. CDR1 is MGHRA and CDR2 is YSYEKL in the germline V gene. CDR3 size: 16 residues. CDR3 sequence (DNA): TGCGCCAGCAGCCAAGTAGGAGGGGGTCGAGGGAACGAGCAGTACTTC. This gives the protein CASSQVGGGRGNEQYF.

The rearrangement links TRBV11-2 to TRBJ2-5; possibly TRBD2 for D (5 bases). The CDR3 covers 14 residues. Germline CDR1 and CDR2: SGHAT and FQNNGV. The V and J ends lost 5 bases and 5 bases respectively, with 15 bases between them. The CDR3 spells CASSDPRSGETQYF. The DNA of the CDR3 is TGTGCCAGCAGCGATCCTAGATCGGGGGAGACCCAGTACTTC.

The rearrangement joins TRBV14 to TRBJ1-2; D gene uncertain. Germline V gene lookup returns CDR1 SGHDN and CDR2 FVKESK. Trimming removed 0 bases at V and 3 bases at J, with 11 bases between. CDR3 size: 15 residues. The CDR3 nucleotides are TGTGCCAGCAGCCAAGAAGCAGACCTCGACTATGGCTACACCTTC. As protein: CASSQEADLDYGYTF.

This chain connects TRBV7-6 to TRBJ2-1; D is tentatively TRBD1 or TRBD2 (6 bases each). The CDR3 extends over 16 amino acids. Trimming pared 3 bases from V and 5 bases from J, leaving 17 bases between. Per germline, CDR1 SGHVS and CDR2 FNYEAQ. CDR3 loop: CASSFRGWEAHNEQFF. The CDR3 region has the DNA TGTGCCAGCAGCTTTAGGGGGTGGGAGGCCCACAATGAGCAGTTCTTC.

A few counts support this clonotype. The chain joins TRBV15 to TRBJ1-1; no firm D call. Germline V gene lookup returns CDR1 LNHNV and CDR2 YYDKDF (reference sequence). Deletions cut 6 bases from V and 4 bases from J, with 12 bases between. The CDR3 covers 13 residues. The CDR3 region has the DNA TGTGCCACCAGTCAGGTTTCGTCCACTGAAGCTTTCTTT. It is translated as CATSQVSSTEAFF.

The chain has TRBV5-1 and TRBJ2-1; D may correspond to TRBD1 or TRBD2 (5 bases each). Trimming stripped 0 bases from V and 8 bases from J, with 18 bases between. CDR1 SGHRS and CDR2 YFSETQ come from the germline V gene. The CDR3 has 16 residues. CDR3 nucleotides: TGCGCCAGCAGCTTGGCCGGGTCAAGGGGAGTGGATGAGCAGTTCTTC. It encodes CASSLAGSRGVDEQFF.

This chain joins TRBV27 and TRBJ1-2; 9 nucleotides agree with TRBD1. V gave up 3 bases and J gave up 8 bases; unmatched junction bases: 7. CDR1 is MNHEY, CDR2 SMNVEV, per germline (reference sequence). This CDR3 spans 14 amino acids. DNA of the CDR3: TGTGCCAGCAGTTTGGGGACAGGGTATATGGGCTACACCTTC. Translated: CASSLGTGYMGYTF.

This clonotype has just a few counts. The genes are TRBV12-3 or TRBV12-4 and TRBJ2-7, with 12 bases identical to TRBD1. The V and J ends lost 2 bases and 5 bases, in that order; junction bases with no gene match: 7. The CDR3 is 16 amino acids. The CDR3 spells CASSLSGGQGAHEQYF. For the CDR3, the DNA is TGTGCCAGCAGTTTATCGGGGGGACAGGGGGCCCACGAGCAGTACTTC.

This clonotype was detected only a few times. The rearrangement joins TRBV2 to TRBJ2-1; TRBD2 aligns across 13 bases. Germline assignment: CDR1 SNHLY and CDR2 FYNNEI. The CDR3 totals 14 residues. Trimming took 4 bases from V and 9 from J; bases not matched to a gene: 3. CDR3: CASSGLAGGSEQFF. CDR3 in DNA: TGTGCCAGCAGTGGACTAGCGGGAGGCAGTGAGCAGTTCTTC. The whole variable domain, filled in from reference TRBV2 and TRBJ2-1, reads EPEVTQTPSHQVTQMGQEVILRCVPISNHLYFYWYRQILGQKVEFLVSFYNNEISEKSEIFDDQFSVERPDGSNFTLKIRSTKLEDSAMYFCASSGLAGGSEQFFGPGTRLTVL.

This clonotype was detected only a few times. V and J are TRBV10-2 and TRBJ2-7; TRBD1 is a possible D gene (6 bases). Germline lookup yields CDR1 WSHSY and CDR2 SAAADI. The CDR3 covers 14 residues. V dropped 3 bases and J dropped 3 bases, with 12 bases sitting between them. Here the CDR3 DNA reads TGCGCCAGCAGTGACCAGGACAGCAGCTACGAGCAGTACTTC. It encodes CASSDQDSSYEQYF.

This clonotype was detected only a few times. CDR3 amino acids: CASSLGERGSSYEQYF. The CDR3 DNA sequence: TGTGCCAGCAGCTTAGGGGAGCGGGGATCCTCCTACGAGCAGTACTTC. This sequence joins TRBV7-6 and TRBJ2-7; 7 bases are shared with TRBD2. In germline, CDR1 is SGHVS, CDR2 FNYEAQ. V gave up 1 base and J gave up 0 bases; unmatched junction bases: 6. This CDR3 is built from 16 residues.

V gene TRBV3-1 combines with J gene TRBJ2-2; unclear D gene. The V end lost 1 base, the J end lost 4 bases, and 10 bases lay between the germline ends. The germline CDR1 and CDR2 sequences are LGHDT and YNNKEL (reference sequence). CDR3 size: 15 residues. As DNA, the CDR3 is TGTGCCAGCAGCCAAGGTCGACGGGTCACCGGGGAGCTGTTTTTT. Translating gives CASSQGRRVTGELFF.

This clonotype was seen a handful of times. The chain is built from TRBV20-1 and TRBJ2-6, with a possible D match to TRBD1 (5 bases). This CDR3 has 15 residues. Per germline, CDR1 DFQATT and CDR2 SNEGSKA (reference sequence). Deletions cut 7 bases from V and 2 bases from J, with 15 bases between. The CDR3 reads CSVDSRLAGANVLTF. Here the CDR3 DNA reads TGCAGTGTCGACAGTCGCCTGGCTGGGGCCAACGTCCTGACTTTC.

This clonotype was detected ten times or more. The chain joins TRBV27 to TRBJ1-5; no clear D. Trimming removed 4 bases at V and 4 bases at J, with 20 bases between. The germline gives CDR1 MNHEY, CDR2 SMNVEV (reference sequence). The CDR3 loop spans 17 amino acids. The CDR3 sequence is CASSSLSAGSMNQPQHF. The CDR3, as DNA: TGTGCCAGCAGTTCCCTCTCGGCAGGATCTATGAATCAGCCCCAGCATTTT.

This clonotype turned up a few times. A junction boundary mismatches the germline segment, possibly from a read error. The genes are TRBV10-1 and TRBJ1-2, with TRBD1 as a possible D gene (5 bases). CDR3 size: 10 residues. Germline V lookup: CDR1 WNHNN, CDR2 SYGVQD (reference sequence). The CDR3 nucleotides are TGCGCCAGCAGAGAGGACACCCGAGATTTC. Its translation is CASREDTRDF.